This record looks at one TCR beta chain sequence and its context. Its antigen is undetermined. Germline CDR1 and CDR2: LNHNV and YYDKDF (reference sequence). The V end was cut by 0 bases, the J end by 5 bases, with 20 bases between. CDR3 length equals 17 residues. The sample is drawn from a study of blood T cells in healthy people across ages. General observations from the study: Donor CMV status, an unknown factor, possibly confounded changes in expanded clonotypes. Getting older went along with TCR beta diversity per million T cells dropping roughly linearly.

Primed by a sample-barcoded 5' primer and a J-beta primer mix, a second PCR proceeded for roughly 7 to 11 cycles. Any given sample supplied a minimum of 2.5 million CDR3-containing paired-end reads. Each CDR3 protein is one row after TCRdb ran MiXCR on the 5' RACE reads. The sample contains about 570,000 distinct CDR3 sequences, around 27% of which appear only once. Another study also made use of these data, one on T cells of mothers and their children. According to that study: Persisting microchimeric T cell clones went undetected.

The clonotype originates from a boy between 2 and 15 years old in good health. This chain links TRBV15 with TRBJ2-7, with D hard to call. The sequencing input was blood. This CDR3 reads CATSRDPPGPPSDEQYF. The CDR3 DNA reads TGTGCCACCAGCAGAGATCCTCCGGGCCCTCCCTCGGACGAGCAGTACTTC.